This TCR beta chain was captured in a study of T cell responses to AZD1222 COVID-19 vaccine. Overall study findings and caveats: A mostly white British donor set with more females was recruited, and clonal diversity was possibly underestimated.

Concerning this clone itself: No antigen is known for it.

Assay used: immunoSEQ multiplex PCR; TCRdb lists only in-frame clones, some missing. The profile covers some 80,000 clones, with roughly 86% appearing a single time and 8.5% to 9% taken by the ten largest. The V end lost 8 bases, the J end lost 4 bases, and 14 bases lay between the germline ends. Germline assignment: CDR1 MDHEN and CDR2 SYDVKM. This CDR3 contains 13 residues. The origin of this receptor is an adult in good health. The rearrangement joins TRBV28 to TRBJ1-1; D is possibly TRBD1 (6 bases). The specimen comprised peripheral blood, sampled on day 0 of AZD1222 vaccination. The CDR3 sequence: CASEGAGATEAFF. The CDR3 DNA is TGTGCCAGCGAGGGTGCGGGGGCCACTGAAGCTTTCTTT.